This T cell receptor beta chain is drawn from a study of CD8+CD57+ T cells in acquired aplastic anemia (dated by TCRdb to 2017 to 2018). With respect to the entire study: DNA extracted from sorted CD4+ and CD8+ cells had a mean of approximately 3.4 ug, with a range of about 0.18 to 27.4 ug. Healthy donor samples averaged roughly 9.9 million reads for CD4+ and under 12 million for CD8+ cells. Study-wide conclusions, independent of this receptor: Patients and healthy controls showed no significant difference in CD8+ Simpson's diversity (P=0.060). About 29 CD8+ CDR3 sequences were found to be shared between patients and controls, but these sequences appeared to be highly expressed in patients and within the immunodominant clones of the patients.

CDR1 SGHAT and CDR2 FQNNGV were looked up in the germline V gene. Here V drops 5 bases and J drops 6 bases, and the junction holds 12 bases not matched to any gene. The CDR3 numbers 17 residues from cysteine through phenylalanine. Only CDR3 DNA remains: 51 bases, in frame from the first base. This clonotype was counted ten times or more. What this receptor recognizes is not known. Base qualities are missing; no much larger clone stands one base away. Genomic DNA served as template for TCR beta VDJ combination and CDR3 sequence profiling. An Illumina HiSeq 2000 was the platform used for TCR repertoire sequencing. As for how the authors treated the data: Repertoire assessment relied on Simpson's diversity index, CDR3 size and DJ length profiles, and TRBV/TRBJ rearrangement plots. The most abundant DNA sequence in the deep sequencing data was taken as the immunodominant clone. CDR3 amino acid sequences were checked for sharing across subjects and were also compared against the VDJdb database and published repertoires. TCRdb ran its own pipeline on the public reads, namely fastp trimming at Q25 and MiXCR clone calling, and kept in-frame beta chains. Each record represents a unique CDR3 protein, reported with the most common genes and DNA among its rows. These V and J calls rely on TCRdb rather than the paper's analysis. This sample lists about 130,000 distinct CDR3 sequences; about 48% were detected once. The ten biggest clones cover about 2.7% of the sample.

TCR repertoires of sorted CD4+ and CD8+ blood T cells from severe aplastic anemia patients and healthy subjects were deep-sequenced in the study. Ficoll-Paque density gradient centrifugation was used to isolate peripheral blood mononuclear cells. CD4+ and CD8+ T cells were sorted by FACS or magnetic beads before DNA extraction. Recombination joined TRBV11-2 with TRBJ2-2; 10 junctional bases match TRBD2. Sequencing was done on a sample of sorted CD4+, CD8+, or CD8+CD57+ T cells (not recorded which) from PBMCs. The receptor comes from a human donor in good health, serving as a control. The CDR3 loop reads CASSAQRGGLGAGELFF. In nucleotides, the sequence is TGTGCCAGCAGCGCACAGCGGGGGGGCCTGGGGGCCGGGGAGCTGTTTTTT.